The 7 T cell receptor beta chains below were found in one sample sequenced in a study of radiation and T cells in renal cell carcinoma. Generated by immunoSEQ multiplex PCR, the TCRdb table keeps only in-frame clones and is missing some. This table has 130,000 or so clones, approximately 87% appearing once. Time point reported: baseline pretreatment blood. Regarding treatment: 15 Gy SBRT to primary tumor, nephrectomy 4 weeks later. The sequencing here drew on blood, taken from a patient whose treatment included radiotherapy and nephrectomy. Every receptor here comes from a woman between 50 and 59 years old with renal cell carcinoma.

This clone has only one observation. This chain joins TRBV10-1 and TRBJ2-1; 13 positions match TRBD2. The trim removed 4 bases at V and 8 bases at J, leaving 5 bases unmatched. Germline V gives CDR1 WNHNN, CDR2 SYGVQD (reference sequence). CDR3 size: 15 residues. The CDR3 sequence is CASSARTSGGDEQFF. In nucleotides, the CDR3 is TGCGCCAGCAGTGCCCGGACTAGCGGGGGTGATGAGCAGTTCTTC.

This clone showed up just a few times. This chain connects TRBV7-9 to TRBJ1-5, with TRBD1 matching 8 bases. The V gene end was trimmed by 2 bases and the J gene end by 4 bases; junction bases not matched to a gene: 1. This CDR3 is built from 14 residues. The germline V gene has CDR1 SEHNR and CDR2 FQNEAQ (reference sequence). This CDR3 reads CASSLTGGNQPQHF. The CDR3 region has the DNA TGTGCCAGCAGCTTAACAGGGGGGAATCAGCCCCAGCATTTT.

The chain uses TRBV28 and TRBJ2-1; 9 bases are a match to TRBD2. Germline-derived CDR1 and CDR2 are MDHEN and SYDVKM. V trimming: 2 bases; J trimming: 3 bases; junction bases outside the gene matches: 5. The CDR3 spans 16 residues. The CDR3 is CASSLLPTSGYNEQFF. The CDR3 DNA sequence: TGTGCCAGCAGTTTACTCCCGACTAGCGGCTACAATGAGCAGTTCTTC.

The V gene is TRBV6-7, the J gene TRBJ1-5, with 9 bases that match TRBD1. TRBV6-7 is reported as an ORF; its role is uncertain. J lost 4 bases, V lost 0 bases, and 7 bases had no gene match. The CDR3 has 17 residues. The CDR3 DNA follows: TGTGCCAGCAGTTACTCGACGGGACAGGGTCTAAATCAGCCCCAGCATTTT. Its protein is CASSYSTGQGLNQPQHF.

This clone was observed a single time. CDR3 sequence (DNA): TGTGCCAGCAGTGAAGTCACGGGACAGCGTAATGAAAAACTGTTTTTT. Protein: CASSEVTGQRNEKLFF. The rearrangement links TRBV2 to TRBJ1-4; 7 nucleotides align to TRBD1. V was pared by 1 base and J by 4 bases, with 6 bases of the junction left unmatched. CDR1 and CDR2 (germline): SNHLY, FYNNEI. The CDR3 is 16 amino acids.

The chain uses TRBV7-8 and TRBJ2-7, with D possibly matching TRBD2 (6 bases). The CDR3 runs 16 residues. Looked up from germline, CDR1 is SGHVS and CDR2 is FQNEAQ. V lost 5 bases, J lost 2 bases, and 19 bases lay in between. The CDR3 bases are TGTGCCAGCAGCCCCTATTCCGGGGGTCGCCCCTACGAGCAGTACTTC. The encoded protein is CASSPYSGGRPYEQYF.

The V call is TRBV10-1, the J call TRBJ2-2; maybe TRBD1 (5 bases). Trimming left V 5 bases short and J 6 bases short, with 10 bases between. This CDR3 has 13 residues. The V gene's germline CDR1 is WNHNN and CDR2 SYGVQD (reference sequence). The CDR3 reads CASSLRVAGELFF. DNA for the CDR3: TGCGCCAGCAGTCTCAGGGTTGCCGGGGAGCTGTTTTTT.